In this sample, the clone carrying this T cell receptor beta chain turned up many times. CDR1 SGHRS and CDR2 YFSETQ come from the germline V gene. Unmatched junction bases numbered 9, after V lost 1 base and J lost 0 bases. This CDR3 spans 18 amino acids. The sample originates from a study of kidney transplant recipient with SARS-CoV-2 infection. TCRdb fed the reads into MiXCR, producing one record per CDR3 protein. Among 200,000 to 250,000 distinct CDR3 sequences, more than 25% were seen once, and the ten largest hold 6% to 8.5%. The sample was a blood sample, taken at baseline and on roughly day 120 from a kidney transplant recipient. The chain uses TRBV5-1 and TRBJ2-5, with 10 bases fitting TRBD2. The receptor was isolated from a male patient between 25 and 39 years old who had COVID-19 and was a kidney transplant recipient. The graft donor may account for some of the T cells. CDR3 bases: TGCGCCAGCAGCTTGAGGAGCGGGAGGGCCTGGAACCAAGAGACCCAGTACTTC. Translated: CASSLRSGRAWNQETQYF.